The clone carrying this TCR beta chain was counted between two and nine times. What it recognizes is unknown. Running of the assay took place at deep level. Some clones are missing from TCRdb's copy, which holds only in-frame ones; the method was immunoSEQ multiplex PCR. The sample holds about a million clones, approximately 70% seen once. This sample was included in a study of shared clonotypes between healthy human individuals. Points from the study as a whole: In several donors, around 5% of naive CD4 clonotypes appeared in common. Enrolling few donors narrowed the genetic and exposure-history diversity that was represented.

CD4+ cell separation produced CD45RA+ naive and CD45RA-negative memory subsets. The CDR3 is 17 residues long. V shed 4 bases and J 7 bases; nucleotides not matched to a gene: 13. The germline gives CDR1 ENHRY, CDR2 SYGVKD. Sequencing was done on a sample of memory CD4+ T cells sorted from blood. The sample's subset: CD45RA-negative fraction. The gene calls are TRBV10-3 and TRBJ2-2; TRBD1 agrees at 9 bases. This sequence was found in a young man in good health. CDR3 bases: TGTGCCATCAGTGTAGGGTCCGGGACAGGGTCGGTCGGGGAGCTGTTTTTT. It is translated as CAISVGSGTGSVGELFF.